Listed here are 30 T cell receptor beta chains from one sample, sequenced in a study of blood T cell repertoires in COVID-19. Method: immunoSEQ multiplex PCR; TCRdb's copy keeps in-frame clones and lacks some. The sample comprises roughly 130,000 clones, 82% of which are singletons, and about 5% rests with the top ten. Sequenced input: peripheral blood. The receptors were sampled from a woman aged 65 to 85 with acute or convalescent COVID-19.

V and J are TRBV19 and TRBJ1-2, with 8 bases fitting TRBD1. The CDR3 contains 15 residues. J lost 8 bases, V lost 7 bases, and 15 bases had no gene match. Germline CDR1 and CDR2: LNHDA and SQIVND (reference sequence). The CDR3 DNA follows: TGTGCCAGTACCCACGACAGGGGAGGGGAAGGGGGCTACACCTTC. The encoded protein is CASTHDRGGEGGYTF.

The CDR3 reads CASSPRTAWTQYF. The CDR3 DNA sequence: TGTGCCAGCAGCCCTAGGACAGCTTGGACCCAGTACTTC. This chain links TRBV7-8 with TRBJ2-5; D is possibly TRBD1 (6 bases). V was trimmed by 5 bases and J by 7 bases, leaving 14 bases between them. Looked up from germline, CDR1 is SGHVS and CDR2 is FQNEAQ. The CDR3 is 13 residues long.

The chain is built from TRBV27 and TRBJ2-2; 9 bases fit TRBD1. V dropped 5 bases and J dropped 4; count of bases not matched to a gene: 5. The V gene's germline CDR1 is MNHEY and CDR2 SMNVEV (reference sequence). This CDR3 is 15 amino acids long. CDR3 sequence reads: CASSPGTGITGELFF. CDR3 nucleotide sequence: TGTGCCAGCAGTCCCGGGACAGGGATCACCGGGGAGCTGTTTTTT.

The V and J genes are TRBV7-8 and TRBJ1-4; 9 bases agree with TRBD1. V lost 5 bases to trimming and J lost 6 bases; unmatched junction nucleotides: 13. Germline values: CDR1 SGHVS, CDR2 FQNEAQ. This CDR3 comprises 17 residues. Here the CDR3 reads CASSRAGQGWSHEKLFF. The CDR3 nucleotides read TGTGCCAGCAGCCGGGCGGGACAGGGTTGGAGTCATGAAAAACTGTTTTTT.

The chain employs TRBV19 and TRBJ2-7, with D uncertain. From germline, CDR1 is LNHDA and CDR2 SQIVND (reference sequence). Trimming pared 7 bases from V and 3 bases from J, leaving 16 bases between. The CDR3 length is 14 residues. The CDR3 reads CASTPLRPSYEQYF. The CDR3 DNA sequence: TGTGCCAGTACGCCACTAAGGCCAAGCTACGAGCAGTACTTC.

The rearrangement uses TRBV9 and TRBJ1-6, with 7 bases that match TRBD1. The trim removed 3 bases at V and 5 bases at J, leaving 5 bases unmatched. The CDR3 consists of 15 residues. The germline V gene has CDR1 SGDLS and CDR2 YYNGEE. For the CDR3, the DNA is TGTGCCAGCAGCGCCCGACAGGGAGATAATTCACCCCTCCACTTT. Residues: CASSARQGDNSPLHF. The whole variable domain, remainder taken from reference TRBV9 and TRBJ1-6, is DSGVTQTPKHLITATGQRVTLRCSPRSGDLSVYWYQQSLDQGLQFLIQYYNGEERAKGNILERFSAQQFPDLHSELNLSSLELGDSALYFCASSARQGDNSPLHFGNGTRLTVT.

The sample holds one count of this clone. The CDR3, as DNA: TGTGCCTGGAGTGTAGGTCTGAGACAGTCCAACACTGAAGCTTTCTTT. Its translation is CAWSVGLRQSNTEAFF. The V and J genes are TRBV30 and TRBJ1-1; a weak D match, TRBD1 (5 bases). The CDR3 is 16 amino acids. The germline V gene has CDR1 GTSNPN and CDR2 SVGIG (reference sequence). V was pared by 0 bases and J by 2 bases, with 16 bases between.

This chain uses TRBV24-1 with TRBJ2-3; perhaps TRBD2 as D (7 bases). V was cut by 4 bases and J by 7 bases, with 14 bases left in between. The CDR3 loop spans 14 amino acids. In germline, CDR1 is KGHDR, CDR2 SFDVKD. This chain's CDR3 is CATSDPRGLNTQYF. CDR3 nucleotides: TGTGCCACCAGTGACCCGCGGGGGCTCAATACGCAGTATTTT.

This clone was seen a single time. Mismatch with germline at one junction end may stem from a read error. CDR3 nucleotides: TGTAGGGCGGGCTATGGCTACACCTTC. This translates into CRAGYGYTF. The chain has TRBV20-1 and TRBJ1-2; D gene ambiguous. CDR3 length: 9 amino acids. Germline CDR1 DFQATT, CDR2 SNEGSKA (reference sequence).

This chain joins TRBV9 and TRBJ2-2; D is undetermined. Per germline, CDR1 SGDLS and CDR2 YYNGEE. The CDR3 totals 15 residues. With 0 bases removed from V and 1 base from J, the gap between germline ends came to 7 bases. The DNA of the CDR3 is TGTGCCAGCAGCGTAGGCAGTCTGAACACCGGGGAGCTGTTTTTT. It codes for CASSVGSLNTGELFF.

This chain uses TRBV24-1 with TRBJ1-1; possible D gene TRBD1, 6 bases. This CDR3 comprises 15 residues. Germline V gene sequence: CDR1 KGHDR, CDR2 SFDVKD. Between the trimmed V and J ends, which lost 5 bases and 0 bases, there was a span of 12 bases. The CDR3 coding sequence is TGTGCCACCAGTGTCAGGGGACACATGAACACTGAAGCTTTCTTT. Translated: CATSVRGHMNTEAFF.

For this clone: This same CDR3 is encoded by further DNA sequences in the sample. The rearrangement links TRBV15 to TRBJ1-2, with D possibly matching TRBD1 (6 bases). This CDR3 has 14 amino acids. Germline V CDR1 and CDR2: LNHNV, YYDKDF (reference sequence). Trimming shortened V by 0 bases and J by 1 base, and 6 bases separated the two germline ends. In nucleotides, the CDR3 is TGTGCCACCAGCAGAGACAGGGGTAACTATGGCTACACCTTC. It codes for CATSRDRGNYGYTF.

This chain joins TRBV4-2 and TRBJ1-2; a weak D match, TRBD1 (6 bases). CDR1 and CDR2 (germline): LGHNA, YNFKEQ. Trimming took off 4 bases at V and 5 bases at J, with 17 bases between the two ends. CDR3 length equals 15 residues. CDR3 in DNA: TGTGCCAGCAGCCCGGACAGAGCCAACTTTTATGGCTACACCTTC. Translation gives CASSPDRANFYGYTF.

In this sample, this clone turned up a few times. This chain links TRBV18 with TRBJ1-1; perhaps TRBD1 as D (6 bases). The CDR3 is made up of 12 amino acids. The V end lost 4 bases, the J end lost 10 bases, and 13 bases lay between the germline ends. In germline, CDR1 is KGHSH, CDR2 LQKENI. The CDR3 spells CASSRDQGSAFF. In nucleotides, the CDR3 is TGTGCCAGCTCACGAGATCAGGGGTCAGCTTTCTTT.

V and J are TRBV2 and TRBJ1-6; 8 bases align to TRBD1. The V gene's germline CDR1 is SNHLY and CDR2 FYNNEI. V gave up 3 bases and J gave up 8 bases; unmatched junction bases: 3. The CDR3 is made up of 14 amino acids. For the CDR3, the DNA is TGTGCCAGCAGTGAGGCAGGGGGCGATTCACCCCTCCACTTT. It is translated as CASSEAGGDSPLHF. The entire variable domain, with the rest obtained from reference TRBV2 and TRBJ1-6, is as follows: EPEVTQTPSHQVTQMGQEVILRCVPISNHLYFYWYRQILGQKVEFLVSFYNNEISEKSEIFDDQFSVERPDGSNFTLKIRSTKLEDSAMYFCASSEAGGDSPLHFGNGTRLTVT.

For the CDR3, the DNA is TGTGCCAGCAGCCAGACTAGAGACTACAATGAGCAGTTCTTC. Protein sequence: CASSQTRDYNEQFF. V gene TRBV4-2 combines with J gene TRBJ2-1, with a possible D match to TRBD2 (6 bases). The V end lost 3 bases, the J end lost 3 bases, and 9 bases lay between the germline ends. The CDR3 covers 14 residues. From germline, CDR1 is LGHNA and CDR2 YNFKEQ.

This chain connects TRBV6-5 to TRBJ1-6, with D maybe TRBD1 (6 bases). CDR3 length: 14 residues. V gave up 7 bases and J gave up 3 bases, with 10 bases separating them. Germline assignment: CDR1 MNHEY and CDR2 SVGAGI. The DNA of the CDR3 is TGTGCCAGCAACAGGGTCGGCTATAATTCACCCCTCCACTTT. Translating gives CASNRVGYNSPLHF.

This chain uses TRBV5-1 with TRBJ2-5, with TRBD2 matching over 12 bases. The CDR3 extends over 15 amino acids. Losses at the gene ends were 3 bases for V and 4 bases for J; bases not matched to a gene: 4. From germline, CDR1 is SGHRS and CDR2 YFSETQ. The CDR3 region has the DNA TGCGCCAGCAGCTCACAGACTAGCGGGGGAGAGACCCAGTACTTC. Amino acid sequence: CASSSQTSGGETQYF.

J is TRBJ2-3 and V is TRBV29-1, with D perhaps matching TRBD2 (6 bases). CDR3 size: 14 residues. The V and J ends lost 7 bases and 4 bases respectively, with 18 bases between them. CDR1 is SQVTM and CDR2 is ANQGSEA in the germline V gene. CDR3 DNA sequence: TGCAGCGCGCGGGACTCAGGCATGGCAGATACGCAGTATTTT. Its protein product is CSARDSGMADTQYF.

V gene TRBV7-8 combines with J gene TRBJ2-1, with D perhaps TRBD2 (6 bases). V was shortened by 5 bases and J by 4 bases, with 15 bases between the two germline ends. Germline V CDR1 and CDR2: SGHVS, FQNEAQ. The CDR3 sequence is 15 residues long. This CDR3 reads CASSMVGGEYNEQFF. The CDR3 DNA reads TGTGCCAGCAGCATGGTGGGGGGTGAGTACAATGAGCAGTTCTTC.

The rearrangement links TRBV19 to TRBJ1-5, with unresolved D. The germline V gene has CDR1 LNHDA and CDR2 SQIVND (reference sequence). V lost 7 bases and J lost 7, with 23 bases in between. This CDR3 has 16 residues. This CDR3 is CASMANRADYSQPQHF. The CDR3 DNA follows: TGTGCCAGTATGGCTAACCGGGCCGACTATAGCCAGCCCCAGCATTTT.

The J gene is TRBJ2-3, the V gene TRBV5-1; perhaps TRBD2 as D (6 bases). The CDR3 extends over 17 amino acids. The germline V gene has CDR1 SGHRS and CDR2 YFSETQ. V was shortened by 0 bases and J by 1 base, with 15 bases between the two germline ends. Written as DNA, the CDR3 is TGCGCCAGCAGCTTGGTAGGAGGGATTGATGGCACAGATACGCAGTATTTT. This translates into CASSLVGGIDGTDTQYF. Full variable domain (remainder filled in from reference TRBV5-1 and TRBJ2-3): KAGVTQTPRYLIKTRGQQVTLSCSPISGHRSVSWYQQTPGQGLQFLFEYFSETQRNKGNFPGRFSGRQFSNSRSEMNVSTLELGDSALYLCASSLVGGIDGTDTQYFGPGTRLTVL.

The chain uses TRBV6-5 and TRBJ2-7, with 8 bases fitting TRBD1. This CDR3 has 14 amino acids. Germline V gives CDR1 MNHEY, CDR2 SVGAGI. The junction had 4 bases not matched to a gene; V was cut back by 3 bases and J by 3 bases. The CDR3 DNA is TGTGCCAGCAGTTATGGACAGGGTCTCTACGAGCAGTACTTC. Protein: CASSYGQGLYEQYF.

The chain recombines TRBV5-4 with TRBJ1-4; 7 bases align to TRBD1. The CDR3 spans 14 residues. Per the germline V gene, CDR1 is SGHNT and CDR2 is YYREEE (reference sequence). J gave up 6 bases and V 1 base, and 3 bases lay outside the gene matches. Written as DNA, the CDR3 is TGTGCCAGCAGCTTGTTCGGGACAGATGAAAAACTGTTTTTT. Protein: CASSLFGTDEKLFF. Full variable domain (rest looked up from reference TRBV5-4 and TRBJ1-4): ETGVTQSPTHLIKTRGQQVTLRCSSQSGHNTVSWYQQALGQGPQFIFQYYREEENGRGNFPPRFSGLQFPNYSSELNVNALELDDSALYLCASSLFGTDEKLFFGSGTQLSVL.

The chain uses TRBV30 and TRBJ1-2, with 12 nucleotides matching TRBD1. Unmatched junction bases numbered 3, after V lost 0 bases and J lost 4 bases. Germline V gene sequence: CDR1 GTSNPN, CDR2 SVGIG (reference sequence). The CDR3 is made up of 15 amino acids. The CDR3 coding sequence is TGTGCCTGGAGTGTGGGGACAGGGGGCAGCTATGGCTACACCTTC. This codes for CAWSVGTGGSYGYTF.

The table lists this clone with a few counts. The chain links TRBV24-1 to TRBJ2-3, with 9 bases matching TRBD2. From germline, CDR1 is KGHDR and CDR2 SFDVKD. The CDR3 is made up of 18 amino acids. With V trimmed by 2 bases and J by 3 bases, 11 bases remained unmatched. CDR3 region: CATSDSQAGLAGTDTQYF. CDR3 in DNA: TGTGCCACCAGTGATTCCCAAGCCGGCCTAGCGGGGACAGATACGCAGTATTTT.

The chain is built from TRBV6-5 and TRBJ1-2; D not certain. Germline V gives CDR1 MNHEY, CDR2 SVGAGI. Trimming removed 4 bases from V and 0 bases from J, with 15 bases in between. The CDR3 contains 16 residues. Here the CDR3 reads CASSSHVASSNYGYTF. CDR3 DNA: TGTGCCAGCAGTTCCCACGTAGCGTCCTCTAACTATGGCTACACCTTC.

The chain is built from TRBV7-2 and TRBJ2-1; D is possibly TRBD2 (6 bases). CDR1 is SGHTA, CDR2 FQGNSA, per germline. Trimming removed 0 bases at V and 6 bases at J, with 12 bases between. The CDR3 is 15 amino acids. The CDR3 DNA sequence: TGTGCCAGCAGCTTAGCCTGGGGCGGGGTCAATGAGCAGTTCTTC. Translating it yields CASSLAWGGVNEQFF.

The chain couples TRBV2 to TRBJ1-5; D is perhaps TRBD1 (6 bases). CDR1 and CDR2 (germline): SNHLY, FYNNEI. This CDR3 has 15 residues. Trimming removed 4 bases from V and 2 bases from J, with 12 bases in between. The chain's CDR3 is CASSGQGIGNQPQHF. The CDR3 DNA is TGTGCCAGCAGTGGGCAGGGGATCGGCAATCAGCCCCAGCATTTT.

The rearrangement joins TRBV12-3 or TRBV12-4 to TRBJ1-1, with D unclear. CDR3 length: 12 residues. Deletions cut 7 bases from V and 8 bases from J, with 14 bases between. The CDR3 nucleotides are TGTGCCAGCACCCTATCTCGCTTAGAAGCTTTCTTT. Translating gives CASTLSRLEAFF.